The rows below give T cell receptor beta chains drawn from one sample of a study of blood T cell repertoires in COVID-19. Generated by immunoSEQ multiplex PCR, the TCRdb table keeps only in-frame clones and is missing some. The table shows about 190,000 clones, with 89% occurring only once. The sample taken for sequencing was peripheral blood. These receptors all come from a man in his forties or fifties with acute or convalescent COVID-19. Each CDR3 is given with its conserved first and last residue. A D gene is named only where the DNA matches it firmly. Expanded clones are given a class, and other clones once, few, many or no size at all.

>TRBJ2-3|TRBV2|NA|NA
TGTGCCAGCAGTGACGGAGGGGGCGGCACAGATACGCAGTATTTT
CASSDGGGGTDTQYF
>TRBJ2-2|TRBV7-9|NA|TRBD2
TGTGCCAGCAGCCCCGGTTCGGGGGGAATAGGGGAGCTGTTTTTT
CASSPGSGGIGELFF
>TRBJ2-5|TRBV7-2|NA|NA
TGTGCCAGCAGCCGCGGGGACCCCCAAGGTACCCAGTACTTC
CASSRGDPQGTQYF
>TRBJ2-2|TRBV4-1|NA|TRBD2
TGCGCCAGCGCGGGGGTCGGCACCGGGGAGCTGTTTTTT
CASAGVGTGELFF
>TRBJ2-7|TRBV5-4|NA|TRBD1
TGTGCCAGCAGTACGGGACAGGGGCGCTACGAGCAGTACTTC
CASSTGQGRYEQYF
>TRBJ2-7|TRBV5-1|NA|NA
TGCGCCAGCAGCCGCCAGGGGGGACGGGGGTACGAGCAGTACTTC
CASSRQGGRGYEQYF
>TRBJ2-5|TRBV6-5|NA|TRBD1
TGTGCCAGCTGTAGGGGACAGGGGAGGCGAGAGACCCAGTACTTC
CASCRGQGRRETQYF
>TRBJ2-2|TRBV5-4|NA|TRBD2
TGTGCCAGCAGCCGGACTAGCGGGGAGCTGTTTTTT
CASSRTSGELFF
>TRBJ2-7|TRBV7-6|NA|TRBD1
TGTGCCAGCAGCTTAGTAGGGACAGGGACGAGGTACGAGCAGTACTTC
CASSLVGTGTRYEQYF
>TRBJ2-7|TRBV27|NA|NA
TGTGCCAGCAGTTCGGCCGCCAGGGTCTCCTACGAGCAGTACTTC
CASSSAARVSYEQYF
>TRBJ2-5|TRBV7-9|NA|NA
TGTGCCAGCAGGGGGGGTCAGTTGCAAGAGACCCAGTACTTC
CASRGGQLQETQYF
>TRBJ1-6|TRBV7-8|NA|TRBD1
TGTGCCAGCAGCCCTCGGACAGGAGCTTATAATTCACCCCTCCACTTT
CASSPRTGAYNSPLHF
>TRBJ2-5|TRBV10-2|NA|NA
TGCGCCAGCAGTGAGCAGGGTGGGGCAGAGACCCAGTACTTC
CASSEQGGAETQYF
>TRBJ1-2|TRBV6-5|NA|NA
TGTGCCACCGTCCTTGATCCTCTCAGAGGCTACACCTTC
CATVLDPLRGYTF
>TRBJ2-5|TRBV18|NA|NA
TGTGCCAGCTCACCAGTAGCTAGCCCGCACCGGCTGATTAAAGAGACCCAGTACTTC
CASSPVASPHRLIKETQYF
>TRBJ2-1|TRBV18|few|NA
TGTGCCAGCTCACCAGGGAGCGATGAGCAGTTCTTC
CASSPGSDEQFF
>TRBJ1-4|TRBV28|NA|TRBD1
TGTGCCAGCAGTTTATTTCAGGGGGCGACTAATGAAAAACTGTTTTTT
CASSLFQGATNEKLFF
>TRBJ2-5|TRBV5-4|NA|TRBD1
TGTGCCAGCACCACCGGCCAGGACAGGGTCAAGACCCAGTACTTC
CASTTGQDRVKTQYF
>TRBJ2-5|TRBV4-2|NA|TRBD1
TGTGCCAGCAGCCCCTACCGGGGACAGTCCCAAGAGACCCAGTACTTC
CASSPYRGQSQETQYF
>TRBJ2-2|TRBV14|once|NA
TGTGCCAGCAGCCAATTCCTCCCGACAGGAACTTCGAACACCGGGGAGCTGTTTTTT
CASSQFLPTGTSNTGELFF
>TRBJ2-2|TRBV5-1|NA|NA
TGCGCCAGCAACGGGCAGGGGCACGGCACCGGGGAGCTGTTTTTT
CASNGQGHGTGELFF
>TRBJ2-7|TRBV7-9|NA|TRBD1
TGTGCCAGCAGCTTAGGGGGGACAGGGTTCTTCGACGAGCAGTACTTC
CASSLGGTGFFDEQYF
>TRBJ2-7|TRBV6-5|once|TRBD2
TGTGCCAGCAGTTACTCGGAGCTAGCGGGGACTGGGAAGTACTTC
CASSYSELAGTGKYF
>TRBJ1-5|TRBV30|once|NA
TGTGCCTGGGAACAGGGAAACAATCAGCCCCAGCATTTT
CAWEQGNNQPQHF
>TRBJ1-2|TRBV12-3/TRBV12-4|NA|NA
TGTGCCAGCAGTTTCGGGTTAGAGACCTTC
CASSFGLETF
>TRBJ2-2|TRBV9|NA|NA
TGTGCCAGCAGCGTCGGAGGGACCTTTCCGAACACCGGGGAGCTGTTTTTT
CASSVGGTFPNTGELFF
>TRBJ2-1|TRBV10-1|NA|TRBD2
TGCGCCAGCAGTGAATCAAGGAGCGGGGGGGCAGTGGAGCAGTTCTTC
CASSESRSGGAVEQFF
>TRBJ1-5|TRBV5-5|NA|TRBD1
TGTGCCAGCAGCTTGGTCCCGGGACAGGGCGGTCAGCCCCAGCATTTT
CASSLVPGQGGQPQHF
>TRBJ1-3|TRBV28|NA|TRBD1
TGTGCCAGCAGCATGGGACAGCCCTCTGGAAACACCATATATTTT
CASSMGQPSGNTIYF
>TRBJ1-3|TRBV2|NA|TRBD1
TGTGCCAGCAGTGATATGGGGACAGCTGGAAACACCATATATTTT
CASSDMGTAGNTIYF
>TRBJ1-1|TRBV5-1|NA|NA
TGCGCCAGCAGCTTGGCCTTGTCAGGGGTGACTGAAGCTTTCTTT
CASSLALSGVTEAFF
>TRBJ1-5|TRBV19|NA|TRBD1
TGTGCCAGTAGCCCTTGGGGACAGAGTTATCAGCCCCAGCATTTT
CASSPWGQSYQPQHF
>TRBJ1-2|TRBV9|NA|NA
TGTGCCAGCAGCGGCGACAGCAGTGGCTACACCTTC
CASSGDSSGYTF
>TRBJ2-5|TRBV18|NA|NA
TGTGCCAGCTCACCACCGGCGGGGCCCCTTCAAGAGACCCAGTACTTC
CASSPPAGPLQETQYF
>TRBJ2-1|TRBV7-8|NA|NA
TGTGCCAGCAGCTCTCGGGGGAGCTCCTACAATGAGCAGTTCTTC
CASSSRGSSYNEQFF
>TRBJ2-3|TRBV5-4|NA|NA
TGTGCCAGCAGCTTGCAGAGAGGAGGGGGCCGGACAGATACGCAGTATTTT
CASSLQRGGGRTDTQYF
>TRBJ2-7|TRBV27|NA|NA
TGTGCCAGCAGTTTGCGTGAGGGTAACTACGAGCAGTACTTC
CASSLREGNYEQYF
>TRBJ2-1|TRBV3-1/TRBV3-2|NA|NA
TGTGCCAGCAGCCAAAATCTTAGGGGGCAGTTCTTC
CASSQNLRGQFF
>TRBJ2-3|TRBV6-5|NA|NA
TGTGCCAGCAGTTACGGGGGCGGAGCAGATACGCAGTATTTT
CASSYGGGADTQYF
>TRBJ1-2|TRBV6-6|NA|NA
TGTGCCAGCAGCCCCCCAGGGGTGGAAGGCTACACCTTC
CASSPPGVEGYTF
>TRBJ2-6|TRBV21-1|NA|NA
TGTGCCAGCAGGAACAGGGGTCACATCGGATCTGGGGCCAACGTCCTGACTTTC
CASRNRGHIGSGANVLTF
>TRBJ1-5|TRBV19|NA|NA
TGTGCCAGTATGGATTGGGGAGTCGGCCAGCCCCAGCATTTT
CASMDWGVGQPQHF
>TRBJ2-3|TRBV10-1|once|TRBD1
TGCGCCAGCAGTGAGTTCCCCGTGGACAGGGGTGAAACAGATACGCAGTATTTT
CASSEFPVDRGETDTQYF